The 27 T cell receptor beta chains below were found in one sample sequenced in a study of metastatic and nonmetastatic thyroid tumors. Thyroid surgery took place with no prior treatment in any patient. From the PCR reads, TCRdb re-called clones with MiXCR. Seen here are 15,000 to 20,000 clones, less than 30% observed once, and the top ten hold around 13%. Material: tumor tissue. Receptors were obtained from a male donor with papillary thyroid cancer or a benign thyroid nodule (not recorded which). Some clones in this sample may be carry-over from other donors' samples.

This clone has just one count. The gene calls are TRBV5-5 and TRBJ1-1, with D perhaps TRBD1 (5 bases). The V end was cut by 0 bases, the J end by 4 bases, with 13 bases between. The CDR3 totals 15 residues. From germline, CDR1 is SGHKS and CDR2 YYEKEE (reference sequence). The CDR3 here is CASSLGQWYSTEAFF. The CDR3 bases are TGTGCCAGCAGCTTGGGACAGTGGTACAGCACTGAAGCTTTCTTT.

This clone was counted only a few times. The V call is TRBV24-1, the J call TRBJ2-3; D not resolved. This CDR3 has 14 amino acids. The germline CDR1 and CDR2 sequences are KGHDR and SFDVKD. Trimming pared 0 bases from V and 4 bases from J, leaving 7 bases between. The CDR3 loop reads CATSDLGRADTQYF. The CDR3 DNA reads TGTGCCACCAGTGATTTGGGAAGGGCAGATACGCAGTATTTT.

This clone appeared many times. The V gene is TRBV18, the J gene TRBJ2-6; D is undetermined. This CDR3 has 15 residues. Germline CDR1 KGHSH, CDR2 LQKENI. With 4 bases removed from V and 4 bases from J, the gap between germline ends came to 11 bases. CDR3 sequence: CASSLRVTGANVLTF. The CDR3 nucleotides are TGTGCCAGCTCACTAAGGGTAACCGGGGCCAACGTCCTGACTTTC.

This CDR3 reads CSATDRRQGDQPQHF. Here the CDR3 DNA reads TGCAGTGCAACCGACAGGCGACAAGGTGATCAGCCCCAGCATTTT. V and J are TRBV20-1 and TRBJ1-5, with TRBD1 as a possible D gene (6 bases). This CDR3 contains 15 residues. V lost 6 bases and J 5 bases, leaving 20 bases between the germline ends. Germline V CDR1 and CDR2: DFQATT, SNEGSKA (reference sequence).

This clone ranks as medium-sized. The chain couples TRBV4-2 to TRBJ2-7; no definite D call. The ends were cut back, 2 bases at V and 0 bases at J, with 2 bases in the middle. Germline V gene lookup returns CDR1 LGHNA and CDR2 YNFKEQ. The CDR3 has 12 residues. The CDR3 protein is CASSQTSYEQYF. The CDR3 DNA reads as TGTGCCAGCAGCCAAACCTCCTACGAGCAGTACTTC.

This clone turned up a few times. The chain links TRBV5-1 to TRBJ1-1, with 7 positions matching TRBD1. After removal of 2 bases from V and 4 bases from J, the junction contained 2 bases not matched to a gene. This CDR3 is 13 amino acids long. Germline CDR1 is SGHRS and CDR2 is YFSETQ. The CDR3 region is CASSFQGVTEAFF. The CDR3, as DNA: TGCGCCAGCAGCTTTCAGGGGGTCACTGAAGCTTTCTTT. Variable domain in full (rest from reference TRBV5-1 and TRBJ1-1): KAGVTQTPRYLIKTRGQQVTLSCSPISGHRSVSWYQQTPGQGLQFLFEYFSETQRNKGNFPGRFSGRQFSNSRSEMNVSTLELGDSALYLCASSFQGVTEAFFGQGTRLTVV.

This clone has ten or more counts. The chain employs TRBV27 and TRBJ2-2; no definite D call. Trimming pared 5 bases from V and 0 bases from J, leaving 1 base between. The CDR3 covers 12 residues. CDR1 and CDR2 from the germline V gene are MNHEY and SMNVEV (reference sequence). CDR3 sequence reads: CASSPNTGELFF. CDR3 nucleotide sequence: TGTGCCAGCAGTCCGAACACCGGGGAGCTGTTTTTT.

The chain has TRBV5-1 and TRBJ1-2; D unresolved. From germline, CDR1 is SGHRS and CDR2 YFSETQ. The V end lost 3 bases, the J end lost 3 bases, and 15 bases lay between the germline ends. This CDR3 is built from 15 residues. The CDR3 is CASSSQGGEDYGYTF. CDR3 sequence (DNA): TGCGCCAGCAGCTCCCAAGGTGGGGAGGACTATGGCTACACCTTC.

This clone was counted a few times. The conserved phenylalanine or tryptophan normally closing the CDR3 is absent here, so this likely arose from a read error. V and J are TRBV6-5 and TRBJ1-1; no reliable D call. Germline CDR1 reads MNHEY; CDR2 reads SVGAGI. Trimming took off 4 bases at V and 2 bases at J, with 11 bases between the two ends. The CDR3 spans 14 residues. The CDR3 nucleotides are TGTGCCAGCAGTTCGGGGATCTCAAACACTGAAGCTTTCCTT. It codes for CASSSGISNTEAFL.

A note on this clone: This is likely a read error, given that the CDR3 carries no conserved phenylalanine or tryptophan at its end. The CDR3 sequence: CANSQPGGGSNEKLFL. In DNA, the CDR3 is TGTGCCAACAGCCAACCAGGGGGAGGATCTAATGAAAAACTGTTTCTT. V is TRBV14 and J is TRBJ1-4; 7 bases are shared with TRBD1. This CDR3 is built from 16 residues. Germline CDR1 is SGHDN and CDR2 is FVKESK.

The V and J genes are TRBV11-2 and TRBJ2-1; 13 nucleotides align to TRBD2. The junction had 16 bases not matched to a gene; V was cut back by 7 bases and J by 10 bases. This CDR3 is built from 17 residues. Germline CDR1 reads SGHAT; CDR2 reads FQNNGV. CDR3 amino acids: CASTEYRGLAGEGEQFF. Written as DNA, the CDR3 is TGTGCCAGCACCGAATACCGTGGACTAGCGGGAGAGGGAGAGCAGTTCTTC.

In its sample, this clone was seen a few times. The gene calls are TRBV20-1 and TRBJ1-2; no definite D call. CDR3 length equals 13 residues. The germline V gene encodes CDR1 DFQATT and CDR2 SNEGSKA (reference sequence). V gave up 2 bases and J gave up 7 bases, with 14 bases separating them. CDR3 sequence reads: CSARKGPEAGYTF. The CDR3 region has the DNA TGCAGTGCTAGAAAAGGGCCCGAGGCTGGCTACACCTTC.

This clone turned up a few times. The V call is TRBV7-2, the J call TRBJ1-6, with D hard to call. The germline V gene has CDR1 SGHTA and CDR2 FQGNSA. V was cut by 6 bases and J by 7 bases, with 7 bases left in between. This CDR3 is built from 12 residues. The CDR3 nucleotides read TGTGCCAGCAGGGTGACCAATTCACCCCTCCACTTT. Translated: CASRVTNSPLHF.

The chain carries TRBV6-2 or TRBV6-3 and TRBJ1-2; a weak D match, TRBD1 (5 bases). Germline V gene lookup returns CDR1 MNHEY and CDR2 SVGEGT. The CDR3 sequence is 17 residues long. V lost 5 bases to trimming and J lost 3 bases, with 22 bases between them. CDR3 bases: TGTGCCAGCAGTGGGTGGGGACCACACGACGGGGACTATGGCTACACCTTC. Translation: CASSGWGPHDGDYGYTF.

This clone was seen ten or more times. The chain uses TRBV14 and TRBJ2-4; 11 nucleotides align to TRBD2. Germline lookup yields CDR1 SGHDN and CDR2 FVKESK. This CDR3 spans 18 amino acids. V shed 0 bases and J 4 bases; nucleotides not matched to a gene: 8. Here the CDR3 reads CASSQELAGAVAKNIQYF. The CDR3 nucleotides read TGTGCCAGCAGCCAAGAACTAGCGGGAGCAGTGGCTAAAAACATTCAGTACTTC.

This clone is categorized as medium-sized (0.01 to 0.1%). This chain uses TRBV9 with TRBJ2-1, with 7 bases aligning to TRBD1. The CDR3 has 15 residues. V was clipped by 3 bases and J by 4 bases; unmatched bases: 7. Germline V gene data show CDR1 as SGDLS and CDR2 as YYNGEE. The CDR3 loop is CASSEAGTEYNEQFF. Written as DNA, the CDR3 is TGTGCCAGCAGCGAAGCTGGGACAGAGTACAATGAGCAGTTCTTC.

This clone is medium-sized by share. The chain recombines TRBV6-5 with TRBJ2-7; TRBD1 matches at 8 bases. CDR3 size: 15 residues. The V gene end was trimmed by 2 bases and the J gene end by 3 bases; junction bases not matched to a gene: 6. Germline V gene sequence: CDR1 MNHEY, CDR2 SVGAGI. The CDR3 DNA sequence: TGTGCCAGCAGTTACCGCCAGGACAGGGTCTACGAGCAGTACTTC. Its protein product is CASSYRQDRVYEQYF.

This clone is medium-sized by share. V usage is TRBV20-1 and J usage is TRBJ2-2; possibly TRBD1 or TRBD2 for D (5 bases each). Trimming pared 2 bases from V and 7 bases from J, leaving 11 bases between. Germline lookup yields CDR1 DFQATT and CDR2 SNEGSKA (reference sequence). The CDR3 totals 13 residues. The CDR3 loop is CSARPTGHGELFF. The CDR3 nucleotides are TGCAGTGCTAGACCTACGGGGCACGGGGAGCTGTTTTTT.

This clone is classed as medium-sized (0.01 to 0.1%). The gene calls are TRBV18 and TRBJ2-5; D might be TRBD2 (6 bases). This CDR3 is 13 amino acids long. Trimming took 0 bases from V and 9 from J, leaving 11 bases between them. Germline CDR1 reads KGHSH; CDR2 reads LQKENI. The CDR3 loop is CASSPPAREAQYF. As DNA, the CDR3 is TGTGCCAGCTCACCACCGGCCAGGGAGGCCCAGTACTTC. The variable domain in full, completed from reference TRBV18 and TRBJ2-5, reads NAGVMQNPRHLVRRRGQEARLRCSPMKGHSHVYWYRQLPEEGLKFMVYLQKENIIDESGMPKERFSAEFPKEGPSILRIQQVVRGDSAAYFCASSPPAREAQYFGPGTRLLVL.

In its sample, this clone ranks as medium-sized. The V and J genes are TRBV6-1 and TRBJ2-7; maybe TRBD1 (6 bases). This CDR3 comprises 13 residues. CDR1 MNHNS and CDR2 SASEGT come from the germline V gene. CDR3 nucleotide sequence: TGTGCAGCAGTAGGAACAGGGAAGGGTGAGCAGTACTTC. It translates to CAAVGTGKGEQYF.

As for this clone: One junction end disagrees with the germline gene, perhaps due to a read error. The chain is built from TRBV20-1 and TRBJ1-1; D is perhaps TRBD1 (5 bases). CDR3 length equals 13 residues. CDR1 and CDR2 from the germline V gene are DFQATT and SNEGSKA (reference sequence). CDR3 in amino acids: CSDRTGLQGRAFF. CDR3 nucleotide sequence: TGCAGTGATAGAACCGGCCTGCAGGGTCGAGCTTTCTTT.

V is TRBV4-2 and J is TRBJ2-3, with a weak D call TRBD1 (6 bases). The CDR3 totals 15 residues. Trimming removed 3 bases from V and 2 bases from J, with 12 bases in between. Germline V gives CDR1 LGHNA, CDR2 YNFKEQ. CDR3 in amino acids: CASSHSDRSTDTQYF. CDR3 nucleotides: TGTGCCAGCAGCCACTCCGACAGGTCCACAGATACGCAGTATTTT.

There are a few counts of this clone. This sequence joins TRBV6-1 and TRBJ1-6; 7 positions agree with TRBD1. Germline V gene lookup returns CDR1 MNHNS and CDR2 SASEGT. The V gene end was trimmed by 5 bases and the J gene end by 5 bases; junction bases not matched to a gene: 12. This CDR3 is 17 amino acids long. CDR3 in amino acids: CASSTHRGQTNNSPLHF. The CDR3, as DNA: TGTGCCAGCAGTACACACCGGGGACAGACCAATAATTCACCCCTCCACTTT.

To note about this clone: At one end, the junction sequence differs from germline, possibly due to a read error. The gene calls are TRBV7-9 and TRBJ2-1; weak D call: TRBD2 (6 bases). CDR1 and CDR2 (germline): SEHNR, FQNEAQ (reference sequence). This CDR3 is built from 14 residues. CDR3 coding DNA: TGTGCCAGCAATAGAATGGGGGGATACAGTGAGCAGTTCTTC. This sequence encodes CASNRMGGYSEQFF.

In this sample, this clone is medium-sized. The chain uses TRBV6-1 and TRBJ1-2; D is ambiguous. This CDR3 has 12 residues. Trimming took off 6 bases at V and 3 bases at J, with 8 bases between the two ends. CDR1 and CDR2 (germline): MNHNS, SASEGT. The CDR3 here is CASRGWDYGYTF. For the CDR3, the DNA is TGTGCCAGCAGAGGATGGGACTATGGCTACACCTTC.

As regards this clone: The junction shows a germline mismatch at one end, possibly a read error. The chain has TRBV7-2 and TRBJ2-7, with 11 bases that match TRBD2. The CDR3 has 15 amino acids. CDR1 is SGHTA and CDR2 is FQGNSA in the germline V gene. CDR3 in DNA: TGTTCCAGCAGCTTAGCGGGGGGGTCAGACTACGAGCAGTACTTC. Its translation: CSSSLAGGSDYEQYF.

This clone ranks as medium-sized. This CDR3 reads CASSLSLVGARDTQYF. Written as DNA, the CDR3 is TGTGCCAGCAGCTTATCGCTAGTAGGGGCCCGGGATACGCAGTATTTT. V is TRBV7-2 and J is TRBJ2-3; D might be TRBD1 (5 bases). V lost 2 bases and J lost 6, with 18 bases in between. Germline V CDR1 and CDR2: SGHTA, FQGNSA. The CDR3 sequence is 16 residues long.